The rows below give T cell receptor beta chains drawn from one sample of a study of identifying expanded T cells in peripheral blood. Libraries were prepared by immunoSEQ multiplex PCR; TCRdb keeps only in-frame clonotypes and omits some of them. The data contain roughly 56,000 clones, about 83% of them singletons. The source material was blood. The source of these receptors is a person between 18 and 75 years old in good health. The CDR3 runs from the conserved cysteine through the conserved F or W. A D gene is named only where the DNA matches it firmly. Clone size is not always given. Where it is, it says once, few, many or a class for expanded clones.

len	abundance	v_gene	j_gene	d_gene	CDR3nt	CDR3aa
14	once	TRBV6-1	TRBJ2-6	NA	TGTGCCAGCAGTGACTACTCTGGGGCCAACGTCCTGACTTTC	CASSDYSGANVLTF
14	few	TRBV6-1	TRBJ1-5	NA	TGTGCCAGCAGTGAACGAACGAAGGATCAGCCCCAGCATTTT	CASSERTKDQPQHF
13	NA	TRBV14	TRBJ1-1	TRBD1	TGTGCCAGCAGCCAACAGGGGGTTTCTGAAGCTTTCTTT	CASSQQGVSEAFF
15	NA	TRBV7-8	TRBJ2-1	TRBD2	TGTGCCAGCAGCGCGACTAGCGGGGGGTACAATGAGCAGTTCTTC	CASSATSGGYNEQFF
14	NA	TRBV27	TRBJ1-2	TRBD1	TGTGCCAGCAGCCAATACAGGGGGAACTATGGCTACACCTTC	CASSQYRGNYGYTF
10	NA	TRBV2	TRBJ2-1	NA	TGTGCCAGCAGTCACAATGAGCAGTTCTTC	CASSHNEQFF
13	NA	TRBV11-3	TRBJ1-5	NA	TGTGCCAGCAGCTTATATGCTGAGCAGCCCCAGCATTTT	CASSLYAEQPQHF
13	NA	TRBV19	TRBJ1-1	NA	TGTGCCAGTATAAGGGAAAGGGGGACTGAAGCTTTCTTT	CASIRERGTEAFF
14	NA	TRBV7-2	TRBJ2-5	NA	TGTGCCAGCAGCCGGAGGGACCAGGAAGAGACCCAGTACTTC	CASSRRDQEETQYF
13	once	TRBV5-1	TRBJ2-3	NA	TGCGCCAGCAGCTTGATCCTGGCAGATACGCAGTATTTT	CASSLILADTQYF
16	NA	TRBV14	TRBJ2-1	NA	TGTGCCAGCAGCGGAGCCACGGCAGGGTCCCAAGGTGAGCAGTTCTTC	CASSGATAGSQGEQFF
14	NA	TRBV4-1	TRBJ1-1	NA	TGCGCCAGCAGTAATCGGGGGGGGGCGAGAGAAGCTTTCTTT	CASSNRGGAREAFF
15	NA	TRBV30	TRBJ2-3	NA	TGTGCCTGCTCAGAGGCCCGATTAAGCACAGATACGCAGTATTTT	CACSEARLSTDTQYF